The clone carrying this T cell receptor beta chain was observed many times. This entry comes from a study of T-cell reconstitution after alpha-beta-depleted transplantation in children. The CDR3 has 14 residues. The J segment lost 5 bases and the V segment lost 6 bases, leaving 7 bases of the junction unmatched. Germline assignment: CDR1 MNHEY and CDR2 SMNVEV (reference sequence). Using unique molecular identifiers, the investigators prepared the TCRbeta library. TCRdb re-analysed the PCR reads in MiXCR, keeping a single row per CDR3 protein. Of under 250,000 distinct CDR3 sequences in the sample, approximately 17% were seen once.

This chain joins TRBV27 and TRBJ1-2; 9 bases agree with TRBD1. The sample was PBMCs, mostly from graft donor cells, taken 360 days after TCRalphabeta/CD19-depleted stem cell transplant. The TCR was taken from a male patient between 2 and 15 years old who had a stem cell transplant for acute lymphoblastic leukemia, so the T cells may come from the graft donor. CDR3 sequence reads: CASREQGAGYGYTF. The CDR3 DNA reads TGTGCCAGCAGAGAACAGGGGGCCGGGTATGGCTACACCTTC.